A single sample gave rise to the 17 T cell receptor beta chains below, sequenced in a study of blood T cell repertoires in COVID-19. Using immunoSEQ multiplex PCR, the repertoire was profiled, and TCRdb retains in-frame clones only, with some absent. The table records 120,000 to 150,000 clones, around 87% of them present only once. Specimen: peripheral blood. These receptors all stem from a woman in her sixties or seventies with active COVID-19.

The chain carries TRBV15 and TRBJ2-3; D is perhaps TRBD2 (5 bases). V gave up 2 bases and J gave up 0 bases, with 15 bases separating them. This CDR3 region has 17 residues. Per the germline V gene, CDR1 is LNHNV and CDR2 is YYDKDF (reference sequence). In nucleotides, the CDR3 is TGTGCCACCAGCAGAACTAAGACTATATATAGCACAGATACGCAGTATTTT. The encoded protein is CATSRTKTIYSTDTQYF. The variable domain in full, completed from reference TRBV15 and TRBJ2-3, reads DAMVIQNPRYQVTQFGKPVTLSCSQTLNHNVMYWYQQKSSQAPKLLFHYYDKDFNNEADTPDNFQSRRPNTSFCFLDIRSPGLGDTAMYLCATSRTKTIYSTDTQYFGPGTRLTVL.

J is TRBJ2-3 and V is TRBV5-1, with D maybe TRBD1 (6 bases). Germline V CDR1 and CDR2: SGHRS, YFSETQ. Trimming shortened V by 0 bases and J by 0 bases, and 14 bases separated the two germline ends. The CDR3 has 17 amino acids. The CDR3 region is CASSLDPTGSSTDTQYF. CDR3 bases: TGCGCCAGCAGCTTGGACCCGACAGGCTCTAGCACAGATACGCAGTATTTT.

The chain is built from TRBV28 and TRBJ2-5; 15 nucleotides match TRBD2. From germline, CDR1 is MDHEN and CDR2 SYDVKM. V lost 6 bases and J lost 9; bases outside the gene matches: 17. The CDR3 runs to 18 residues. CDR3: CASSHGLAGGPTSTAQYF. For the CDR3, the DNA is TGTGCCAGCAGCCACGGACTAGCGGGAGGGCCTACAAGCACGGCCCAGTACTTC. Full variable domain (outside the CDR3, taken from reference TRBV28 and TRBJ2-5): DVKVTQSSRYLVKRTGEKVFLECVQDMDHENMFWYRQDPGLGLRLIYFSYDVKMKEKGDIPEGYSVSREKKERFSLILESASTNQTSMYLCASSHGLAGGPTSTAQYFGPGTRLLVL.

This clone was seen once. The chain recombines TRBV7-3 with TRBJ2-7, with TRBD1 as a possible D gene (5 bases). V lost 2 bases to trimming and J lost 5 bases, with 16 bases between them. Germline CDR1 and CDR2: SGHTA and FQGTGA. The CDR3 length is 15 residues. CDR3 amino acids: CASSLGGPGYDEQYF. The CDR3 bases are TGTGCCAGCAGCTTAGGTGGACCAGGGTACGACGAGCAGTACTTC.

CDR3 DNA: TGTGCCAGTGGGGACCAGGGGGCGAACACTGAAGCTTTCTTT. This sequence encodes CASGDQGANTEAFF. The genes are TRBV19 and TRBJ1-1, with TRBD1 identical over 8 bases. CDR3 length: 14 amino acids. Losses at the gene ends were 8 bases for V and 1 base for J; bases not matched to a gene: 6. The V gene's germline CDR1 is LNHDA and CDR2 SQIVND (reference sequence). Looking up the rest from reference TRBV19 and TRBJ1-1 gives the full variable domain: DGGITQSPKYLFRKEGQNVTLSCEQNLNHDAMYWYRQDPGQGLRLIYYSQIVNDFQKGDIAEGYSVSREKKESFPLTVTSAQKNPTAFYLCASGDQGANTEAFFGQGTRLTVV.

J is TRBJ1-6 and V is TRBV7-8, with D maybe TRBD1 (5 bases). The germline V and J ends were trimmed by 0 bases and 0 bases, with 12 bases remaining between them. The CDR3 sequence is 18 residues long. Germline CDR1 is SGHVS and CDR2 is FQNEAQ. The CDR3 DNA reads TGTGCCAGCAGCTTAGCGGGGCGGGGAAGCTCCTATAATTCACCCCTCCACTTT. It translates to CASSLAGRGSSYNSPLHF.

In its sample, this clone was seen a few times. V gene TRBV25-1 combines with J gene TRBJ2-5, with 10 bases lining up with TRBD2. The V gene end was trimmed by 3 bases and the J gene end by 5 bases; junction bases not matched to a gene: 9. CDR1 and CDR2 (germline): MGHDK, SYGVNS. The CDR3 consists of 16 residues. The CDR3 sequence is CASSEPEREGRETQYF. As DNA, the CDR3 is TGTGCCAGCAGTGAGCCGGAGCGGGAGGGCCGTGAGACCCAGTACTTC.

The chain has TRBV7-3 and TRBJ2-1; TRBD2 matches at 9 bases. CDR1 is SGHTA, CDR2 FQGTGA, per germline. The trim removed 5 bases at V and 3 bases at J, leaving 5 bases unmatched. The CDR3 length is 15 residues. DNA for the CDR3: TGTGCCAGCAGCCTCGGGACTAGCATCTACAATGAGCAGTTCTTC. Its translation is CASSLGTSIYNEQFF.

The gene calls are TRBV7-8 and TRBJ1-1, with unresolved D. V lost 0 bases and J lost 3, with 11 bases in between. The CDR3 runs to 15 residues. CDR1 and CDR2 from the germline V gene are SGHVS and FQNEAQ. This CDR3 is CASSLAQSGYTEAFF. The CDR3 DNA reads as TGTGCCAGCAGCTTAGCGCAAAGCGGGTACACTGAAGCTTTCTTT.

The V call is TRBV30, the J call TRBJ1-2; 7 nucleotides align to TRBD1. The germline V gene has CDR1 GTSNPN and CDR2 SVGIG (reference sequence). Trimming at V came to 3 bases and at J to 3 bases, leaving 4 bases not matched to a gene. This CDR3 has 13 residues. CDR3 DNA: TGTGCCTGGAGAAGGGGGCGAGACTATGGCTACACCTTC. The encoded protein is CAWRRGRDYGYTF.

This sequence joins TRBV3-1 (or the pseudogene TRBV3-2) and TRBJ1-6; D is undetermined. Trimming removed 6 bases from V and 4 bases from J, with 7 bases in between. Germline V gene lookup returns CDR1 LGHDT and CDR2 YNNKEL (reference sequence). There are 13 residues in the CDR3. As DNA, the CDR3 is TGTGCCAGCAGTCAGAGGTATAATTCACCCCTCCACTTT. Its translation is CASSQRYNSPLHF.

The chain carries TRBV6-5 and TRBJ1-2, with TRBD1 matching over 8 bases. This CDR3 region has 13 residues. The germline gives CDR1 MNHEY, CDR2 SVGAGI. Unmatched junction bases numbered 4, after V lost 6 bases and J lost 4 bases. The CDR3 DNA reads TGTGCCAGCAGACCGGGACAGGTCTATGGCTACACCTTC. This gives the protein CASRPGQVYGYTF.

The rearrangement uses TRBV28 and TRBJ2-3; D gene ambiguous. V lost 7 bases and J lost 2, with 13 bases in between. The CDR3 is made up of 14 amino acids. CDR1 MDHEN and CDR2 SYDVKM come from the germline V gene. For the CDR3, the DNA is TGTGCCAGCAATCGTCGTGGCTCCACAGATACGCAGTATTTT. Translated, it gives CASNRRGSTDTQYF.

The chain links TRBV11-3 to TRBJ2-5, with D possibly being TRBD2 (6 bases). There are 13 residues in the CDR3. Germline V gene sequence: CDR1 SGHNT, CDR2 YENEEA. Trimming took 5 bases from V and 3 from J, leaving 10 bases between them. The CDR3 sequence is CASSIIAEETQYF. CDR3 bases: TGTGCCAGCAGCATCATAGCGGAAGAGACCCAGTACTTC.

CDR3 nucleotide sequence: TGTGCCACCGGGACAGGGGGCTCCTACGAGCAGTACTTC. Its protein is CATGTGGSYEQYF. V is TRBV28 and J is TRBJ2-7, with TRBD1 identical over 11 bases. Unmatched junction bases numbered 2, after V lost 10 bases and J lost 0 bases. The germline V gene encodes CDR1 MDHEN and CDR2 SYDVKM. This CDR3 region has 13 residues.

The V call is TRBV7-2, the J call TRBJ1-1; tentatively, D is TRBD1 (5 bases). The CDR3 sequence is 15 residues long. Germline CDR1 is SGHTA and CDR2 is FQGNSA. The V gene lost 6 bases and the J gene lost 0 bases, with 14 bases spanning the gap. CDR3 sequence reads: CASRATVNMNTEAFF. CDR3 DNA: TGTGCCAGCAGGGCGACAGTGAACATGAACACTGAAGCTTTCTTT.

V gene TRBV28 combines with J gene TRBJ1-2; no reliable D call. The CDR3 is 13 residues long. Germline assignment: CDR1 MDHEN and CDR2 SYDVKM. V was shortened by 6 bases and J by 8 bases, with 16 bases between the two germline ends. In DNA form, the CDR3 reads TGTGCCAGCAGACTGACCCCGGAGGGCGGCTACACCTTC. Encoded protein: CASRLTPEGGYTF.